The text below deals with one T cell receptor (beta chain). The antigen is unknown. The data originate from a study of shared clonotypes between healthy human individuals. Whole-study results and caveats: It was anticipated that sequencing depth would influence how many clonotypes donors shared.

The V gene end was trimmed by 0 bases and the J gene end by 12 bases; junction bases not matched to a gene: 2. Germline V gives CDR1 LGHNA, CDR2 YNFKEQ. The CDR3 covers 12 residues. The authors ran the assay at deep level. DNA from unsorted PBMC was sequenced on ten immunoSEQ deep assay plates. Using immunoSEQ multiplex PCR, the repertoire was profiled, and TCRdb retains in-frame clones only, with some absent. The profile shows about 490,000 clones, 60% to 80% of them singletons. This TCR derives from a woman in her 40s in good health. Some clones in this sample may be carry-over from other donors' samples. The chain employs TRBV4-2 and TRBJ2-1; 7 nucleotides agree with TRBD2. Sequences were obtained from PBMCs. CDR3 sequence (DNA): TGTGCCAGCAGCCAAGAGAGGACTAGGCAGTTCTTC. Translation gives CASSQERTRQFF.